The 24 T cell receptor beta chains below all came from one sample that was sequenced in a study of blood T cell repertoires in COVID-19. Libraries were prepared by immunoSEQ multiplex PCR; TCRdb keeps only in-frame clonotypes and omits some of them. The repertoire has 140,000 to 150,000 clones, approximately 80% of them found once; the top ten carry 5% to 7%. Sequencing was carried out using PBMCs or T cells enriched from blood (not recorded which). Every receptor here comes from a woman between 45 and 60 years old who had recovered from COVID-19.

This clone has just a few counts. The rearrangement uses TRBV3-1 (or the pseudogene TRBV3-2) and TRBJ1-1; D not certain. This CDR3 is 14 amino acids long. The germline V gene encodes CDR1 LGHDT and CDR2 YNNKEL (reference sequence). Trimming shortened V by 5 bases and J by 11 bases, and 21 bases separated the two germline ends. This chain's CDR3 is CASSSLVGIGGAFF. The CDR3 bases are TGTGCCAGCAGCTCCCTGGTGGGGATTGGAGGGGCTTTCTTT.

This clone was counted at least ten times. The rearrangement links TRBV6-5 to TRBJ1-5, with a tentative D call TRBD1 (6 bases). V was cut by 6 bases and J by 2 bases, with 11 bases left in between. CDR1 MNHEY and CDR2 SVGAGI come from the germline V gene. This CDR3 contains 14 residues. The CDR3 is CASRRTGRNQPQHF. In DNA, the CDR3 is TGTGCCAGCAGGCGAACAGGGCGCAATCAGCCCCAGCATTTT.

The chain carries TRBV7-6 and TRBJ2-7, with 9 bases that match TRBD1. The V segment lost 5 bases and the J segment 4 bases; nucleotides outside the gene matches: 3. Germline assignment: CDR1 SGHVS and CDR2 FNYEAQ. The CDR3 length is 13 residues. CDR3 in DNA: TGTGCCAGCAGCCAGGACAGGGGTTACGAGCAGTACGTC. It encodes CASSQDRGYEQYV.

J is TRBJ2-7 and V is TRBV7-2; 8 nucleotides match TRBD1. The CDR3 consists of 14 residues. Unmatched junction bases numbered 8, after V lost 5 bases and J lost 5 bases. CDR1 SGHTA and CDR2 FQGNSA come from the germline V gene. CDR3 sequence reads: CASSLDRVRNEQYF. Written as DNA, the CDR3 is TGTGCCAGCAGCCTGGACAGGGTAAGGAACGAGCAGTACTTC.

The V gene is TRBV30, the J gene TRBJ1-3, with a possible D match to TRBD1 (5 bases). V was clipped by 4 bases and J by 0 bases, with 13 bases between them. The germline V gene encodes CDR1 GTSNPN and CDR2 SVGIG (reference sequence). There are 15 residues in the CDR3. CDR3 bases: TGTGCCTGGATGCAGGGTTCCCTCTCTGGAAACACCATATATTTT. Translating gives CAWMQGSLSGNTIYF.

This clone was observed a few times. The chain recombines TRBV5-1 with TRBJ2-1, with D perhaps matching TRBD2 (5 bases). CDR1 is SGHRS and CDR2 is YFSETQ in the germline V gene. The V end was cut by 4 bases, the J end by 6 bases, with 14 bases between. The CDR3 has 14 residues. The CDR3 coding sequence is TGCGCCAGCAGCCCCCTACTAGAGGGCAATGAGCAGTTCTTC. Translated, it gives CASSPLLEGNEQFF.

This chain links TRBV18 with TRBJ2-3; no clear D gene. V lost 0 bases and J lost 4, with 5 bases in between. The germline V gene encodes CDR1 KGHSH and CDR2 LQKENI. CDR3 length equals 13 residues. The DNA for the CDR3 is TGTGCCAGCTCACCACCGGTAGCAGATACGCAGTATTTT. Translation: CASSPPVADTQYF.

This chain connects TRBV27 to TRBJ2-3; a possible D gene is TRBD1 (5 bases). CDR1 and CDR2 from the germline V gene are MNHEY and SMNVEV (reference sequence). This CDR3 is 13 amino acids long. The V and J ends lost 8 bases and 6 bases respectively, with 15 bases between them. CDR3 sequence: CASQDITRDTQYF. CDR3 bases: TGTGCCAGCCAGGACATCACGCGGGATACGCAGTATTTT.

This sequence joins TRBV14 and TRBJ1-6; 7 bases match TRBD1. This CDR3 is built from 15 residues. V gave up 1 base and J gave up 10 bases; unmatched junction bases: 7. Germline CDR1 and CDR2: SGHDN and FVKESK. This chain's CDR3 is CASSQVAGGGSPLHF. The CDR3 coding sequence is TGTGCCAGCAGCCAAGTAGCAGGGGGTGGGTCACCCCTCCACTTT.

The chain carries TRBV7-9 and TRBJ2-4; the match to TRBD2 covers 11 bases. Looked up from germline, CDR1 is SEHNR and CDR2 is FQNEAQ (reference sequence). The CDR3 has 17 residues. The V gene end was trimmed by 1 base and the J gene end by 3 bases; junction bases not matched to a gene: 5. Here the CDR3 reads CASSLGILAGGKNIQYF. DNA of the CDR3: TGTGCCAGCAGCTTAGGTATTCTAGCGGGGGGCAAAAACATTCAGTACTTC. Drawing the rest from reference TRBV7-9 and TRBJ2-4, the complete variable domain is DTGVSQNPRHKITKRGQNVTFRCDPISEHNRLYWYRQTLGQGPEFLTYFQNEAQLEKSRLLSDRFSAERPKGSFSTLEIQRTEQGDSAMYLCASSLGILAGGKNIQYFGAGTRLSVL.

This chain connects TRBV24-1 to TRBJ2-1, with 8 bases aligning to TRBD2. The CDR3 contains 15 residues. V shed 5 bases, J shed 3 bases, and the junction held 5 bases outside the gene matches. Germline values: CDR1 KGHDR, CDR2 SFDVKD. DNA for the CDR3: TGTGCCACCAGTGGTCGTAGCGGGGACTACAATGAGCAGTTCTTC. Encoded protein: CATSGRSGDYNEQFF.

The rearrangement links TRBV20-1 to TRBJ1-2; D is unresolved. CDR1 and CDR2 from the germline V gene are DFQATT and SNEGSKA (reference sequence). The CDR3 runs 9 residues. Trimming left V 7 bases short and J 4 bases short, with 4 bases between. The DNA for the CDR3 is TGCAGTGTTATCTATGGCTACACCTTC. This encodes CSVIYGYTF.

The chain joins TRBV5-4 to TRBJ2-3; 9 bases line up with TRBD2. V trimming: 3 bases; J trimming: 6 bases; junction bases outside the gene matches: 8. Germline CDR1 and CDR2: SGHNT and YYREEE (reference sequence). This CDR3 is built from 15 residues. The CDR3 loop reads CASSSWRGGRDTQYF. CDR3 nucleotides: TGTGCCAGCAGCTCTTGGCGGGGGGGCCGGGATACGCAGTATTTT.

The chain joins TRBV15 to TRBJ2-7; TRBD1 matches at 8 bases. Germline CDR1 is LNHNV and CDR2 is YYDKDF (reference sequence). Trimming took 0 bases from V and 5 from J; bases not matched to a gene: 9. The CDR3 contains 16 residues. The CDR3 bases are TGTGCCACCAGCAGAGAAGGTGACAGGGGTGAGGACGAGCAGTACTTC. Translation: CATSREGDRGEDEQYF.

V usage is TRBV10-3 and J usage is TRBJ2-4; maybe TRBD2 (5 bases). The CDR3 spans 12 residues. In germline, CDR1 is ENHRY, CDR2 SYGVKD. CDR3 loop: CATGKEQNIQYF. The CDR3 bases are TGTGCAACCGGGAAGGAGCAAAACATTCAGTACTTC.

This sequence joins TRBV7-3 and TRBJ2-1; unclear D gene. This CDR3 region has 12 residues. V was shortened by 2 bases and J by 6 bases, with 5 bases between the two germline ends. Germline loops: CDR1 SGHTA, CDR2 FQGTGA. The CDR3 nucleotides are TGTGCCAGCAGCTTAGTCGGCAATGAGCAGTTCTTC. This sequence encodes CASSLVGNEQFF.

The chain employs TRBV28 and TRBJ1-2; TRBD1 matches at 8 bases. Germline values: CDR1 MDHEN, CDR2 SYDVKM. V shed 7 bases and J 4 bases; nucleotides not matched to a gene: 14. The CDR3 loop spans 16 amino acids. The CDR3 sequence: CASTSIGQGRSYGYTF. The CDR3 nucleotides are TGTGCCAGCACCTCAATCGGACAGGGCAGGAGCTATGGCTACACCTTC.

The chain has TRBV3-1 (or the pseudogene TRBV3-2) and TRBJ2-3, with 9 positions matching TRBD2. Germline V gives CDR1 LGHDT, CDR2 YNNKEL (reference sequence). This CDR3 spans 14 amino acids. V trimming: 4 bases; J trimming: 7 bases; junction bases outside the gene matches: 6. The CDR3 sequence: CASSLIAGEHTQYF. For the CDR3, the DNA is TGTGCCAGCAGCCTTATAGCGGGGGAGCATACGCAGTATTTT.

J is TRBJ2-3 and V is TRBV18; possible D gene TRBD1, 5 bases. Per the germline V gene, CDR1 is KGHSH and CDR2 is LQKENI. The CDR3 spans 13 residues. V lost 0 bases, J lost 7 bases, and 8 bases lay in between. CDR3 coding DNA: TGTGCCAGCTCACCACCGCAGGGAAATACGCAGTATTTT. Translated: CASSPPQGNTQYF.

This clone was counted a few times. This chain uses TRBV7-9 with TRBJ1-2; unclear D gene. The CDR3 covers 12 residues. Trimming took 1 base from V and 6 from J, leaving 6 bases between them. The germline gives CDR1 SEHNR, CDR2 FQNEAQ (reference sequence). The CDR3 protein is CASSLVVDGYTF. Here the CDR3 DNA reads TGTGCCAGCAGCTTAGTAGTGGATGGCTACACCTTC.

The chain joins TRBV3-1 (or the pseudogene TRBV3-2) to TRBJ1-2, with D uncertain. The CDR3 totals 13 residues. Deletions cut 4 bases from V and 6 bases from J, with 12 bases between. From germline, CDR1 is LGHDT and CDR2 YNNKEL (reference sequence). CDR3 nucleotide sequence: TGTGCCAGCAGCCTCTTCTCAGGAAATGGCTACACCTTC. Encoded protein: CASSLFSGNGYTF.

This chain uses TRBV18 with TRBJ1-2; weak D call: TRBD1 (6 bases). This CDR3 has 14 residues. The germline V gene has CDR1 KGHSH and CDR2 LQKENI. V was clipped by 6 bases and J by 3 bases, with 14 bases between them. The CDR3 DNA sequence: TGTGCCAGCTCTCTCGGAACAGGGCACTATGGCTACACCTTC. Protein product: CASSLGTGHYGYTF. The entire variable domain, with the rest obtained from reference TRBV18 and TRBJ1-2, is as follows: NAGVMQNPRHLVRRRGQEARLRCSPMKGHSHVYWYRQLPEEGLKFMVYLQKENIIDESGMPKERFSAEFPKEGPSILRIQQVVRGDSAAYFCASSLGTGHYGYTFGSGTRLTVV.

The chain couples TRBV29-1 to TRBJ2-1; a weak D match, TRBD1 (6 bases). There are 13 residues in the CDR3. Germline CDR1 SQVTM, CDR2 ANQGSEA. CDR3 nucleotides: TGCTCGGGCACGGACAGCTATTACAATGAGCAGTTCTTC. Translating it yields CSGTDSYYNEQFF.

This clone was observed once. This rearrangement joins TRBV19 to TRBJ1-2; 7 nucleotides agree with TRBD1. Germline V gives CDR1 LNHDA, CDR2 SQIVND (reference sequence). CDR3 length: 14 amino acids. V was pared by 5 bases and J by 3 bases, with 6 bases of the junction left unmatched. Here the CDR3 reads CASSSQGWDYGYTF. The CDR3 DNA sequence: TGTGCCAGTAGTTCACAGGGGTGGGACTATGGCTACACCTTC. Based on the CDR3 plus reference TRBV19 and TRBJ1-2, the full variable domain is DGGITQSPKYLFRKEGQNVTLSCEQNLNHDAMYWYRQDPGQGLRLIYYSQIVNDFQKGDIAEGYSVSREKKESFPLTVTSAQKNPTAFYLCASSSQGWDYGYTFGSGTRLTVV.